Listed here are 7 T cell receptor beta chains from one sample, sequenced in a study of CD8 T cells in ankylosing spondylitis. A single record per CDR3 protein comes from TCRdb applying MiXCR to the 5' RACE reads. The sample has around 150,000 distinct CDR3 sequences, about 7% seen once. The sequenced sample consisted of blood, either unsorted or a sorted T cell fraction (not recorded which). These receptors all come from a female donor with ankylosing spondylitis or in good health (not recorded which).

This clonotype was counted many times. The CDR3 spells CASSFGTSGTTAYEQYF. The CDR3 DNA reads as TGCGCCAGCAGCTTCGGGACTAGCGGGACTACTGCCTACGAGCAGTACTTC. The rearrangement uses TRBV5-1 and TRBJ2-7, with TRBD2 identical over 13 bases. V was pared by 2 bases and J by 2 bases, with 7 bases of the junction left unmatched. Germline V CDR1 and CDR2: SGHRS, YFSETQ. This CDR3 has 17 residues. The whole variable domain, remainder taken from reference TRBV5-1 and TRBJ2-7, is KAGVTQTPRYLIKTRGQQVTLSCSPISGHRSVSWYQQTPGQGLQFLFEYFSETQRNKGNFPGRFSGRQFSNSRSEMNVSTLELGDSALYLCASSFGTSGTTAYEQYFGPGTRLTVT.

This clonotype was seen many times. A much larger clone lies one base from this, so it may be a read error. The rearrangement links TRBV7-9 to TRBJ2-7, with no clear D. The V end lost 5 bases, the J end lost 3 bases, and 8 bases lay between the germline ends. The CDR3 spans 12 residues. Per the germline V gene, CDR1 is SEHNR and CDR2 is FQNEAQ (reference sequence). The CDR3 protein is CASSPDGYEQYF. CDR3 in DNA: TGTGCCAGCAGCCCGGACGGCTACGAGCAGTACTTC.

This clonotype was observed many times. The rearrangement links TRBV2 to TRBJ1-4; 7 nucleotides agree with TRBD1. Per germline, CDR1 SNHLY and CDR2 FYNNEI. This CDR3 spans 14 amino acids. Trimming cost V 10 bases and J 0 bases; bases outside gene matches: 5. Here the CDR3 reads CAINTGATNEKLFF. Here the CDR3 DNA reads TGTGCCATCAACACAGGGGCAACTAATGAAAAACTGTTTTTT.

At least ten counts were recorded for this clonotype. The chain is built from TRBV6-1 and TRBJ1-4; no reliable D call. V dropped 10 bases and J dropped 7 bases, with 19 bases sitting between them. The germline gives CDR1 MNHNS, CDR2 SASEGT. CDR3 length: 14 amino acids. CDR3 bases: TGTGCCACCACCGAGGGAGGCGCCTTTGAAAAACTGTTTTTT. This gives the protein CATTEGGAFEKLFF.

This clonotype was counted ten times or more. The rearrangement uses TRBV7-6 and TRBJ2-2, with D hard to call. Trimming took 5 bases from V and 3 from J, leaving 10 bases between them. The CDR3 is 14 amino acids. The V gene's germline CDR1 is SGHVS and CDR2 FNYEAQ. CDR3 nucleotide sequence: TGTGCCAGCAGCCGAGACGTGGACACCGGGGAGCTGTTTTTT. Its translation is CASSRDVDTGELFF.

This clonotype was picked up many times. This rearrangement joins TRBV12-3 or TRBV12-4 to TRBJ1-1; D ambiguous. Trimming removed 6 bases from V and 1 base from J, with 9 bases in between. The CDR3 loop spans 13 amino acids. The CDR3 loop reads CASSLTTNTEAFF. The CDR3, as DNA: TGTGCCAGCAGCCTTACCACGAACACTGAAGCTTTCTTT.

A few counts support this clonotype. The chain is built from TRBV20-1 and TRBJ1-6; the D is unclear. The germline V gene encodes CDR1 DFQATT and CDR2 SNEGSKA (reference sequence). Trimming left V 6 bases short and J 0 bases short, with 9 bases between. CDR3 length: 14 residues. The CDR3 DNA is TGCAGTGCCGAACAGAGCTCCTATAATTCACCCCTCCACTTT. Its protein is CSAEQSSYNSPLHF.